A single sample is the source of the 20 T cell receptor beta chains below, sequenced in a study of blood T cell repertoires in COVID-19. Sequenced by immunoSEQ multiplex PCR; TCRdb stores in-frame clones only, minus some. The repertoire holds just over 250,000 clones, with 80% to 90% as singletons. The sample was peripheral blood. The receptors come from a woman aged 45-59 years with acute or convalescent COVID-19.

This rearrangement joins TRBV19 to TRBJ2-1; D possibly corresponds to TRBD2 (7 bases). Per the germline V gene, CDR1 is LNHDA and CDR2 is SQIVND (reference sequence). CDR3 length: 17 amino acids. The V end lost 3 bases, the J end lost 7 bases, and 22 bases lay between the germline ends. The CDR3 loop is CASSIRGARATENEQFF. CDR3 DNA sequence: TGTGCCAGTAGTATCCGGGGGGCCCGGGCTACCGAAAATGAGCAGTTCTTC.

This clone was found a few times. The chain joins TRBV29-1 to TRBJ1-2; perhaps TRBD1 as D (6 bases). V lost 6 bases and J lost 4, with 15 bases in between. The CDR3 contains 13 residues. In germline, CDR1 is SQVTM, CDR2 ANQGSEA. The CDR3 reads CSVERGGGYGYTF. In DNA, the CDR3 is TGCAGCGTGGAAAGGGGAGGGGGCTATGGCTACACCTTC.

V is TRBV5-8 and J is TRBJ1-2, with D maybe TRBD1 (6 bases). In germline, CDR1 is SGHTS, CDR2 YDEGEE. V was trimmed by 4 bases and J by 4 bases, leaving 11 bases between them. The CDR3 spans 13 residues. The chain's CDR3 is CASSPDRSYGYTF. The CDR3 bases are TGTGCCAGCAGCCCTGACAGGTCCTATGGCTACACCTTC.

The J gene is TRBJ2-1, the V gene TRBV29-1; TRBD2 might be the D (6 bases). This CDR3 has 15 amino acids. The V gene lost 7 bases and the J gene lost 7 bases, with 23 bases spanning the gap. CDR1 is SQVTM and CDR2 is ANQGSEA in the germline V gene. This chain's CDR3 is CSAPSRVARGNEQFF. CDR3 coding DNA: TGCAGCGCCCCGAGCCGGGTAGCCCGGGGGAATGAGCAGTTCTTC.

V usage is TRBV7-9 and J usage is TRBJ2-3, with TRBD2 identical over 11 bases. The CDR3 spans 16 residues. Germline assignment: CDR1 SEHNR and CDR2 FQNEAQ (reference sequence). Trimming took 3 bases from V and 1 from J; bases not matched to a gene: 3. This CDR3 reads CASSLQGLAGTDTQYF. As DNA, the CDR3 is TGTGCCAGCAGCTTGCAGGGACTAGCGGGCACAGATACGCAGTATTTT.

This chain links TRBV7-3 with TRBJ2-5; 10 positions match TRBD2. The germline gives CDR1 SGHTA, CDR2 FQGTGA. Trimming cost V 2 bases and J 1 base; bases outside gene matches: 7. The CDR3 has 17 amino acids. The CDR3 spells CASSLQASSGGQETQYF. CDR3 nucleotides: TGTGCCAGCAGCTTACAGGCTTCTAGCGGGGGCCAAGAGACCCAGTACTTC.

This clone was found once. This chain links TRBV30 with TRBJ1-3, with TRBD1 as a possible D gene (5 bases). The CDR3 covers 13 residues. The ends were cut back, 2 bases at V and 2 bases at J, with 7 bases in the middle. Germline assignment: CDR1 GTSNPN and CDR2 SVGIG (reference sequence). The CDR3: CAWSMTAGNTIYF. The CDR3 DNA reads as TGTGCCTGGAGTATGACAGCTGGAAACACCATATATTTT.

The chain couples TRBV28 to TRBJ2-7, with TRBD2 identical over 9 bases. The J segment lost 3 bases and the V segment lost 5 bases, leaving 5 bases of the junction unmatched. The CDR3 extends over 14 amino acids. CDR1 and CDR2 from the germline V gene are MDHEN and SYDVKM. Here the CDR3 DNA reads TGTGCCAGCAGTAAGGGACTAGCCCTCTACGAGCAGTACTTC. Translating it yields CASSKGLALYEQYF.

CDR3 amino acids: CASSRGDLNTEAFF. The CDR3, as DNA: TGTGCCAGTAGTAGGGGGGACCTGAACACTGAAGCTTTCTTT. The chain has TRBV19 and TRBJ1-1, with TRBD1 as a possible D gene (5 bases). Germline loops: CDR1 LNHDA, CDR2 SQIVND (reference sequence). This CDR3 region has 14 residues. The V end was cut by 4 bases, the J end by 0 bases, with 9 bases between.

The gene calls are TRBV27 and TRBJ2-3; 7 nucleotides match TRBD2. Looked up from germline, CDR1 is MNHEY and CDR2 is SMNVEV (reference sequence). The CDR3 length is 17 residues. J lost 2 bases, V lost 4 bases, and 12 bases had no gene match. CDR3 DNA: TGTGCCAGCAGTTATGCTAGCGGACACGATAACACAGATACGCAGTATTTT. Protein product: CASSYASGHDNTDTQYF.

V and J are TRBV19 and TRBJ2-1, with D perhaps TRBD2 (5 bases). Germline lookup yields CDR1 LNHDA and CDR2 SQIVND (reference sequence). The CDR3 extends over 13 amino acids. V dropped 5 bases and J dropped 7 bases, with 12 bases sitting between them. CDR3 in amino acids: CASSAGGWNEQFF. The DNA of the CDR3 is TGTGCCAGTAGTGCGGGCGGCTGGAATGAGCAGTTCTTC.

This chain links TRBV30 with TRBJ2-7; unclear D gene. The CDR3 is 13 residues long. V was clipped by 4 bases and J by 2 bases, with 12 bases between them. Germline V lookup: CDR1 GTSNPN, CDR2 SVGIG (reference sequence). The CDR3 bases are TGTGCCTGGAAAGGCTCAGGTACCTACGAGCAGTACTTC. Protein: CAWKGSGTYEQYF. Supplemented by reference TRBV30 and TRBJ2-7, the full variable domain reads SQTIHQWPATLVQPVGSPLSLECTVEGTSNPNLYWYRQAAGRGLQLLFYSVGIGQISSEVPQNLSASRPQDRQFILSSKKLLLSDSGFYLCAWKGSGTYEQYFGPGTRLTVT.

V is TRBV7-2 and J is TRBJ1-1; 8 bases line up with TRBD1. The CDR3 length is 14 residues. The junction had 10 bases not matched to a gene; V was cut back by 5 bases and J by 8 bases. Germline V gene lookup returns CDR1 SGHTA and CDR2 FQGNSA. The CDR3 DNA follows: TGTGCCAGCAGCCAAGACAGGGGACGACGGGAAGCTTTCTTT. Amino acid sequence: CASSQDRGRREAFF. Full variable domain (outside the CDR3, taken from reference TRBV7-2 and TRBJ1-1): GAGVSQSPSNKVTEKGKDVELRCDPISGHTALYWYRQSLGQGLEFLIYFQGNSAPDKSGLPSDRFSAERTGGSVSTLTIQRTQQEDSAVYLCASSQDRGRREAFFGQGTRLTVV.

The rearrangement joins TRBV24-1 to TRBJ2-1; D remains ambiguous. The CDR3 runs to 12 residues. Germline CDR1 KGHDR, CDR2 SFDVKD. V lost 6 bases to trimming and J lost 7 bases, with 9 bases between them. CDR3 sequence: CATSLEQNEQFF. The CDR3 DNA sequence: TGTGCCACCAGTCTCGAACAGAATGAGCAGTTCTTC.

V is TRBV28 and J is TRBJ2-3, with TRBD2 matching 9 bases. Germline CDR1 is MDHEN and CDR2 is SYDVKM. V was clipped by 8 bases and J by 2 bases; unmatched bases: 5. The CDR3 contains 14 residues. The CDR3 sequence is CASGIAGDTDTQYF. The CDR3 coding sequence is TGTGCCAGCGGCATAGCGGGAGACACAGATACGCAGTATTTT.

The V and J genes are TRBV5-5 and TRBJ1-6; a weak D match, TRBD1 (5 bases). The V and J ends lost 4 bases and 7 bases respectively, with 15 bases between them. This CDR3 region has 15 residues. Germline V lookup: CDR1 SGHKS, CDR2 YYEKEE (reference sequence). The CDR3 DNA is TGTGCCAGCAGCCCGTGGGGGAGGTCCAATTCACCCCTCCACTTT. It is translated as CASSPWGRSNSPLHF. Variable domain in full (rest from reference TRBV5-5 and TRBJ1-6): DAGVTQSPTHLIKTRGQQVTLRCSPISGHKSVSWYQQVLGQGPQFIFQYYEKEERGRGNFPDRFSARQFPNYSSELNVNALLLGDSALYLCASSPWGRSNSPLHFGNGTRLTVT.

The chain combines TRBV2 with TRBJ1-3, with a possible D match to TRBD1 (6 bases). CDR1 and CDR2 from the germline V gene are SNHLY and FYNNEI. The ends were cut back, 6 bases at V and 0 bases at J, with 12 bases in the middle. CDR3 length: 15 residues. This CDR3 reads CASRKGHSSGNTIYF. The CDR3 region has the DNA TGTGCCAGCAGGAAGGGACACAGCTCTGGAAACACCATATATTTT.

V is TRBV4-3 and J is TRBJ1-2; D gene ambiguous. The germline V gene has CDR1 LGHNA and CDR2 YSLEER. The CDR3 length is 17 residues. Trimming stripped 2 bases from V and 8 bases from J, with 24 bases between. The CDR3 loop is CASSQMYGREDSLGYTF. The CDR3 DNA is TGCGCCAGCAGCCAAATGTACGGCCGGGAGGACTCCTTAGGCTACACCTTC.

As for this clone: In the same sample, other DNA sequences code for this CDR3. The chain is built from TRBV19 and TRBJ1-1; no reliable D call. The CDR3 has 11 amino acids. Germline-derived CDR1 and CDR2 are LNHDA and SQIVND (reference sequence). V was cut by 7 bases and J by 1 base, with 4 bases left in between. The CDR3 DNA follows: TGTGCCAGTAAACAGAACACTGAAGCTTTCTTT. Translating it yields CASKQNTEAFF.

The rearrangement joins TRBV28 to TRBJ2-7; 8 bases align to TRBD1. V gave up 2 bases and J gave up 4 bases; unmatched junction bases: 4. Per the germline V gene, CDR1 is MDHEN and CDR2 is SYDVKM. The CDR3 covers 14 residues. For the CDR3, the DNA is TGTGCCAGCAGTTTACAGGGGGCTGGGTACGAGCAGTACTTC. Encoded protein: CASSLQGAGYEQYF.